Following are 22 T cell receptor beta chains from one sample sequenced in a study of metastatic and nonmetastatic thyroid tumors. Patients underwent thyroid surgery, and none had received any treatment before it. TCRdb recomputed clones from the PCR reads via MiXCR. The sample has more than 9,500 clones, 27% seen once. The sample comprised adjacent normal tissue. The receptors stem from a male donor with papillary thyroid cancer or a benign thyroid nodule (not recorded which). Some clones in this sample may be carry-over from other donors' samples.

This clone came up many times. The chain combines TRBV18 with TRBJ2-2; the match to TRBD2 covers 7 bases. Germline CDR1 KGHSH, CDR2 LQKENI. The CDR3 totals 16 residues. V shed 5 bases and J 5 bases; nucleotides not matched to a gene: 11. In DNA, the CDR3 is TGTGCCAGCTCAGAGACTAGCCCGGGAGGTACCGGGGAGCTGTTTTTT. Encoded protein: CASSETSPGGTGELFF.

This clone is medium-sized in the sample. The chain employs TRBV12-3 or TRBV12-4 and TRBJ2-4, with D possibly TRBD2 on 6 matching bases. There are 14 residues in the CDR3. V was shortened by 10 bases and J by 7 bases, with 20 bases between the two germline ends. CDR3 protein: CATSGRGAGNIQYF. The CDR3 DNA is TGTGCCACCTCAGGGCGGGGCGCGGGGAACATTCAGTACTTC.

This clone was seen repeatedly, ten times or more. This chain links TRBV9 with TRBJ2-3, with D unresolved. The CDR3 is 12 residues long. The V end was cut by 3 bases, the J end by 6 bases, with 8 bases between. The germline gives CDR1 SGDLS, CDR2 YYNGEE. In DNA, the CDR3 is TGTGCCAGCAGCGGCAATGGGGATACGCAGTATTTT. Protein product: CASSGNGDTQYF.

The sample holds a few counts of this clone. The J gene is TRBJ1-3, the V gene TRBV19; TRBD1 might be the D (5 bases). Germline V lookup: CDR1 LNHDA, CDR2 SQIVND (reference sequence). V lost 5 bases to trimming and J lost 0 bases, with 8 bases between them. The CDR3 contains 14 residues. CDR3 DNA: TGTGCCAGTAGTCCAGGGAGCTCTGGAAACACCATATATTTT. This codes for CASSPGSSGNTIYF.

Here the CDR3 DNA reads TGCGCCAGCAGCTTGGACAGGGCTGTGGCCACTGAAGCTTTCTTT. Translating it yields CASSLDRAVATEAFF. The rearrangement uses TRBV5-1 and TRBJ1-1, with a weak D call TRBD1 (6 bases). This CDR3 contains 15 residues. V shed 0 bases and J shed 4 bases, with 13 bases lying between them. Germline V lookup: CDR1 SGHRS, CDR2 YFSETQ. The whole variable domain, filled in from reference TRBV5-1 and TRBJ1-1, reads KAGVTQTPRYLIKTRGQQVTLSCSPISGHRSVSWYQQTPGQGLQFLFEYFSETQRNKGNFPGRFSGRQFSNSRSEMNVSTLELGDSALYLCASSLDRAVATEAFFGQGTRLTVV.

In this sample, this clone turned up many times. V usage is TRBV5-5 and J usage is TRBJ2-5; D perhaps matches TRBD2 (6 bases). Germline-derived CDR1 and CDR2 are SGHKS and YYEKEE (reference sequence). Trimming took 2 bases from V and 4 from J, leaving 15 bases between them. This CDR3 has 15 residues. The CDR3 DNA reads TGTGCCAGCAGCTTTGGCGCCGGGACTGCAGAGACCCAGTACTTC. Amino acids: CASSFGAGTAETQYF.

The chain employs TRBV19 and TRBJ2-3; 7 bases are a match to TRBD1. This CDR3 region has 18 residues. V shed 3 bases, J shed 5 bases, and the junction held 17 bases outside the gene matches. The germline V gene has CDR1 LNHDA and CDR2 SQIVND (reference sequence). CDR3 nucleotide sequence: TGTGCCAGTAGTATCAGCGCAGGGGGATTCCTATCCGGAGATACGCAGTATTTT. As protein: CASSISAGGFLSGDTQYF.

This clone turned up a few times. One junction end does not reproduce the germline sequence, and a read error may be involved. The chain employs TRBV6-1 and TRBJ1-2, with 8 bases aligning to TRBD1. The CDR3 consists of 14 residues. The germline CDR1 and CDR2 sequences are MNHNS and SASEGT. The CDR3 protein is CVSRPGQENYSYAF. The CDR3 DNA is TGTGTCAGCAGACCGGGACAGGAAAACTATAGCTACGCCTTC.

This clone was counted a few times. The V gene is TRBV7-6, the J gene TRBJ1-3; no definite D call. Per the germline V gene, CDR1 is SGHVS and CDR2 is FNYEAQ. The V end was cut by 1 base, the J end by 2 bases, with 9 bases between. This CDR3 has 15 amino acids. The CDR3 DNA is TGTGCCAGCAGCTTAGTCACGCCGCCTGGAAACACCATATATTTT. This gives the protein CASSLVTPPGNTIYF.

This sequence joins TRBV5-5 and TRBJ1-1; unclear D gene. The V gene's germline CDR1 is SGHKS and CDR2 YYEKEE (reference sequence). This CDR3 is 14 amino acids long. Deletions cut 3 bases from V and 0 bases from J, with 9 bases between. DNA for the CDR3: TGTGCCAGCAGCTCTCCGGGTCTGAACACTGAAGCTTTCTTT. Protein: CASSSPGLNTEAFF.

The chain carries TRBV28 and TRBJ1-2; 7 bases line up with TRBD1. This CDR3 has 13 residues. Germline values: CDR1 MDHEN, CDR2 SYDVKM. With V trimmed by 6 bases and J by 4 bases, 5 bases remained unmatched. The CDR3 region has the DNA TGTGCCAGCAGGGCAGGGGGAGTCTATGGCTACACCTTC. Protein: CASRAGGVYGYTF.

The chain uses TRBV3-1 and TRBJ1-3, with unresolved D. V shed 1 base and J shed 2 bases, with 6 bases lying between them. In germline, CDR1 is LGHDT, CDR2 YNNKEL (reference sequence). The CDR3 loop spans 14 amino acids. Here the CDR3 DNA reads TGTGCCAGCAGCCAAGGTGGGACTGGAAACACCATATATTTT. Translation: CASSQGGTGNTIYF. The variable domain in full, completed from reference TRBV3-1 and TRBJ1-3, reads DTAVSQTPKYLVTQMGNDKSIKCEQNLGHDTMYWYKQDSKKFLKIMFSYNNKELIINETVPNRFSPKSPDKAHLNLHINSLELGDSAVYFCASSQGGTGNTIYFGEGSWLTVV.

The chain links TRBV9 to TRBJ2-1, with D perhaps matching TRBD2 (6 bases). Germline V gene sequence: CDR1 SGDLS, CDR2 YYNGEE. This CDR3 contains 15 residues. V was shortened by 0 bases and J by 0 bases, with 7 bases between the two germline ends. The chain's CDR3 is CASSVGGDSYNEQFF. The CDR3, as DNA: TGTGCCAGCAGCGTAGGGGGGGACTCCTACAATGAGCAGTTCTTC.

This clone has a count of ten or more. The genes are TRBV28 and TRBJ2-2; tentative D call: TRBD2 (5 bases). This CDR3 has 18 residues. V gave up 5 bases and J gave up 5 bases, with 24 bases separating them. Germline CDR1 and CDR2: MDHEN and SYDVKM. The CDR3, as DNA: TGTGCCAGCAGTACCTTTTTGAGGGAAGCCCTTCCTACCGGGGAGCTGTTTTTT. As protein: CASSTFLREALPTGELFF.

This clone was detected many times. This chain uses TRBV6-2 or TRBV6-3 with TRBJ2-1; D tentatively fits TRBD1 or TRBD2 (5 bases each). The ends were cut back, 5 bases at V and 7 bases at J, with 15 bases in the middle. Germline assignment: CDR1 MNHEY and CDR2 SVGEGT. CDR3 length equals 14 residues. CDR3 coding DNA: TGTGCCAGCAGTGGGAGAGGGGATAGGAATGAGCAGTTCTTC. It specifies CASSGRGDRNEQFF.

By share of the sample, this clone is medium-sized (0.01 to 0.1%). This rearrangement joins TRBV24-1 to TRBJ2-3; no reliable D call. The germline V gene has CDR1 KGHDR and CDR2 SFDVKD. The CDR3 runs 13 residues. Trimming removed 8 bases at V and 0 bases at J, with 8 bases between. DNA of the CDR3: TGTGCCACCACTGCGGATAGCACAGATACGCAGTATTTT. Protein product: CATTADSTDTQYF.

This clone was seen only a few times. The V gene is TRBV6-1, the J gene TRBJ1-1; the D gene is possibly TRBD1 (5 bases). The ends were cut back, 9 bases at V and 4 bases at J, with 12 bases in the middle. Germline values: CDR1 MNHNS, CDR2 SASEGT. The CDR3 is 12 amino acids. CDR3 in amino acids: CARGRVGTEAFF. DNA for the CDR3: TGTGCCAGGGGCAGGGTGGGCACTGAAGCTTTCTTT.

CDR3: CASSPTGVGLDEQYF. The CDR3 DNA follows: TGTGCCAGCAGCCCGACAGGGGTTGGGTTGGACGAGCAGTACTTC. The rearrangement joins TRBV4-2 to TRBJ2-7, with 8 bases fitting TRBD1. Trimming removed 4 bases from V and 5 bases from J; junction bases left unmatched: 10. Germline V gene lookup returns CDR1 LGHNA and CDR2 YNFKEQ. The CDR3 loop spans 15 amino acids.

The rearrangement links TRBV11-2 to TRBJ1-4; 7 positions agree with TRBD1. Germline trimming cut 1 base from V and 4 bases from J; bases unmatched to any gene: 3. The CDR3 totals 15 residues. Per the germline V gene, CDR1 is SGHAT and CDR2 is FQNNGV. The CDR3 loop reads CASSLAGGSNEKLFF. DNA of the CDR3: TGTGCCAGCAGCTTAGCAGGGGGAAGTAATGAAAAACTGTTTTTT.

V gene TRBV11-2 combines with J gene TRBJ1-6, with D possibly matching TRBD1 (6 bases). The V gene lost 1 base and the J gene lost 9 bases, with 19 bases spanning the gap. The length of the CDR3 is 17 residues. Per the germline V gene, CDR1 is SGHAT and CDR2 is FQNNGV. The CDR3: CASSLVWTAISSSPLHF. The CDR3 region has the DNA TGTGCCAGCAGCTTAGTATGGACAGCAATTTCCAGTTCACCCCTCCACTTT.

This chain links TRBV4-2 with TRBJ2-3, with TRBD2 matching 13 bases. Germline CDR1 is LGHNA and CDR2 is YNFKEQ. The CDR3 runs 19 residues. Trimming took 4 bases from V and 0 from J; bases not matched to a gene: 10. The CDR3 bases are TGTGCCAGCAGCCCGGGGCGGACTAGCGGGAGAGATAGCACAGATACGCAGTATTTT. Translation: CASSPGRTSGRDSTDTQYF.

This clone is termed medium-sized. The rearrangement joins TRBV19 to TRBJ1-3; D may be TRBD1 (5 bases). Germline values: CDR1 LNHDA, CDR2 SQIVND (reference sequence). The CDR3 sequence is 15 residues long. The V and J ends lost 9 bases and 0 bases respectively, with 15 bases between them. CDR3 amino acids: CASNVMTDSGNTIYF. The CDR3 DNA reads as TGTGCCAGCAATGTAATGACAGACTCTGGAAACACCATATATTTT.